The entry below gives a single TCR beta chain sequence along with its context. Its matching antigen is unknown. CDR1 and CDR2 from the germline V gene are SQVTM and ANQGSEA. The V and J ends lost 4 bases and 2 bases respectively, with 15 bases between them. This CDR3 is 14 amino acids long. This entry comes from a study of neoadjuvant nivolumab and ipilimumab in lung cancer. Study in general: Nivolumab 3 mg/kg was given days 1, 15 and 29, plus ipilimumab 1 mg/kg day 1 in combination.

Assay used: immunoSEQ multiplex PCR; TCRdb lists only in-frame clones, some missing. The sample carries 2,000 to 2,500 clones, around 84% recorded once. Study-wide findings and caveats: From pretherapy to surgery, tumor richness and clonality rose with dual therapy. Compared with tumor-adjacent uninvolved lung, resected tumors showed greater richness and clonality. Pathologic regression was not significantly tied to TCR clonality.

This chain connects TRBV29-1 to TRBJ2-7; D perhaps matches TRBD2 (6 bases). This TCR was recovered from an adult with non-small cell lung cancer. The sequencing here drew on adjacent normal lung tissue, taken after neoadjuvant nivolumab, alone or with ipilimumab, at or shortly before surgery. The CDR3 loop reads CSVVVSGGTYEQYF. The CDR3 DNA reads TGCAGCGTTGTGGTTAGCGGAGGAACCTACGAGCAGTACTTC.